Below, 25 T cell receptor beta chains from the same sample are listed, as sequenced in a study of shared clonotypes between healthy human individuals. Measured with immunoSEQ multiplex PCR; TCRdb has only the in-frame clones, and not every one. The data contain nearly 1,000,000 clones, approximately 80% of them singletons. Input material: memory CD4+ T cells sorted from blood. Subset: CD45RA-negative fraction. The receptors shown here come from a man aged 18 to 30 in good health.

V usage is TRBV29-1 and J usage is TRBJ1-5; unclear D gene. Per the germline V gene, CDR1 is SQVTM and CDR2 is ANQGSEA. This CDR3 is 13 amino acids long. The V end was cut by 2 bases, the J end by 4 bases, with 9 bases between. CDR3: CSVETGPNQPQHF. For the CDR3, the DNA is TGCAGCGTTGAAACTGGTCCGAATCAGCCCCAGCATTTT.

The V and J genes are TRBV15 and TRBJ2-1, with unresolved D. The CDR3 has 12 residues. V was pared by 0 bases and J by 10 bases, with 7 bases between. Germline CDR1 and CDR2: LNHNV and YYDKDF (reference sequence). The CDR3 sequence is CATSREGQEQFF. The CDR3 DNA is TGTGCCACCAGCAGAGAAGGGCAAGAGCAGTTCTTC.

The V gene is TRBV7-2, the J gene TRBJ2-3; 11 bases are a match to TRBD2. V shed 0 bases and J 2 bases; nucleotides not matched to a gene: 7. The germline V gene has CDR1 SGHTA and CDR2 FQGNSA. The CDR3 sequence is 18 residues long. For the CDR3, the DNA is TGTGCCAGCAGCTTAGCGCTGCTAGCGGGAGGCGTCACAGATACGCAGTATTTT. Residues: CASSLALLAGGVTDTQYF.

This chain connects TRBV19 to TRBJ2-7; 7 bases map to TRBD2. Trimming removed 4 bases from V and 0 bases from J; junction bases left unmatched: 21. The CDR3 contains 20 residues. Germline-derived CDR1 and CDR2 are LNHDA and SQIVND (reference sequence). In DNA form, the CDR3 reads TGTGCCAGTAGTACCTTCGATATTAGCGGGTGGAACCCTAACTCCTACGAGCAGTACTTC. Encoded protein: CASSTFDISGWNPNSYEQYF.

Turning to this clone: At the DNA level, this CDR3 is encoded by other sequences in the same sample as well. The V gene is TRBV7-2, the J gene TRBJ1-5; no clear D gene. This CDR3 comprises 14 residues. Trimming removed 1 base from V and 0 bases from J, with 4 bases in between. The germline V gene has CDR1 SGHTA and CDR2 FQGNSA. CDR3 amino acids: CASSLDSSNQPQHF. The CDR3 DNA follows: TGTGCCAGCAGCTTAGACAGTAGCAATCAGCCCCAGCATTTT.

The chain employs TRBV29-1 and TRBJ2-3; TRBD1 matches at 9 bases. The trim removed 1 base at V and 4 bases at J, leaving 3 bases unmatched. CDR3 length: 14 residues. Germline CDR1 reads SQVTM; CDR2 reads ANQGSEA. CDR3 DNA: TGCAGCGTTGAAGGGGGACAGGGTTCAGATACGCAGTATTTT. This encodes CSVEGGQGSDTQYF.

This clone appeared once. V usage is TRBV11-2 and J usage is TRBJ2-7, with D possibly TRBD2 on 5 matching bases. CDR3 size: 13 residues. V was clipped by 1 base and J by 6 bases, with 10 bases between them. CDR1 is SGHAT and CDR2 is FQNNGV in the germline V gene. CDR3 in DNA: TGTGCCAGCAGCTTAGGCTCGCGGGCCGAGCAGTACTTC. Residues: CASSLGSRAEQYF.

The chain uses TRBV2 and TRBJ2-7; TRBD2 agrees at 7 bases. This CDR3 is built from 13 residues. Unmatched junction bases numbered 8, after V lost 7 bases and J lost 5 bases. Germline CDR1 and CDR2: SNHLY and FYNNEI. The CDR3 region has the DNA TGTGCCAGCAACCGACTAGCAGCCCACGAGCAGTACTTC. It codes for CASNRLAAHEQYF.

The table lists this clone with a few counts. The chain is built from TRBV28 and TRBJ1-1; 12 bases map to TRBD1. Germline V gene data show CDR1 as MDHEN and CDR2 as SYDVKM. There are 16 residues in the CDR3. Trimming removed 6 bases from V and 4 bases from J; junction bases left unmatched: 9. CDR3 DNA sequence: TGTGCCAGCAGACCTCAAGGGACAGGGGGCATCACTGAAGCTTTCTTT. Residues: CASRPQGTGGITEAFF.

This clone came up a few times. The chain joins TRBV18 to TRBJ2-1, with 7 nucleotides matching TRBD1. V trimming: 4 bases; J trimming: 7 bases; junction bases outside the gene matches: 7. The CDR3 loop spans 14 amino acids. Germline CDR1 reads KGHSH; CDR2 reads LQKENI. CDR3 sequence reads: CASSLPKGANEQFF. CDR3 bases: TGTGCCAGCTCACTTCCAAAGGGGGCGAATGAGCAGTTCTTC.

This chain uses TRBV11-2 with TRBJ2-7; 7 bases fit TRBD1. CDR3 length: 15 amino acids. V shed 3 bases and J 0 bases; nucleotides not matched to a gene: 5. In germline, CDR1 is SGHAT, CDR2 FQNNGV. The CDR3 DNA is TGTGCCAGCAGCTTTAATGACAGGGACTCCTACGAGCAGTACTTC. Translation gives CASSFNDRDSYEQYF. The whole variable domain, remainder taken from reference TRBV11-2 and TRBJ2-7, is EAGVAQSPRYKIIEKRQSVAFWCNPISGHATLYWYQQILGQGPKLLIQFQNNGVVDDSQLPKDRFSAERLKGVDSTLKIQPAKLEDSAVYLCASSFNDRDSYEQYFGPGTRLTVT.

This clone was found a few times. CDR3 in amino acids: CASSLATFGTEAFF. The CDR3 DNA is TGTGCCAGCAGCTTGGCGACGTTTGGCACTGAAGCTTTCTTT. The chain uses TRBV5-6 and TRBJ1-1; D gene ambiguous. CDR3 size: 14 residues. Trimming left V 0 bases short and J 4 bases short, with 10 bases between. CDR1 is SGHDT and CDR2 is YYEEEE in the germline V gene.

The rearrangement uses TRBV18 and TRBJ2-7, with D uncertain. The germline V gene has CDR1 KGHSH and CDR2 LQKENI. V dropped 3 bases and J dropped 0 bases, with 12 bases sitting between them. CDR3 size: 15 residues. The CDR3 sequence is CASSPRLSSSYEQYF. CDR3 coding DNA: TGTGCCAGCTCACCGAGACTTTCTAGCTCCTACGAGCAGTACTTC.

On this clone itself: Other DNA sequences within the sample encode an identical CDR3. This sequence joins TRBV5-1 and TRBJ1-5; D may be TRBD1 (5 bases). Germline CDR1 SGHRS, CDR2 YFSETQ. Trimming shortened V by 0 bases and J by 7 bases, and 11 bases separated the two germline ends. This CDR3 has 14 residues. The CDR3 loop is CASSLEGANQPQHF. CDR3 coding DNA: TGCGCCAGCAGCTTGGAAGGGGCGAACCAGCCCCAGCATTTT.

This chain connects TRBV2 to TRBJ1-5; D is unclear. The CDR3 totals 15 residues. The ends were cut back, 6 bases at V and 5 bases at J, with 17 bases in the middle. The germline V gene has CDR1 SNHLY and CDR2 FYNNEI. The CDR3 is CASRDLGRTDQPQHF. The CDR3 region has the DNA TGTGCCAGCAGGGATTTGGGGAGGACCGATCAGCCCCAGCATTTT.

The V and J genes are TRBV27 and TRBJ2-7; 7 nucleotides match TRBD2. The CDR3 length is 12 residues. Germline V CDR1 and CDR2: MNHEY, SMNVEV (reference sequence). J lost 6 bases, V lost 6 bases, and 5 bases had no gene match. The CDR3 DNA reads TGTGCCAGCAGCCGGACTAGGGGCGAGCAGTACTTC. It translates to CASSRTRGEQYF.

This CDR3 reads CAWRGRGELFF. The CDR3 DNA is TGTGCCTGGAGAGGTCGCGGGGAGCTGTTTTTT. The rearrangement joins TRBV30 to TRBJ2-2; D gene ambiguous. CDR1 and CDR2 (germline): GTSNPN, SVGIG (reference sequence). The CDR3 is made up of 11 amino acids. Trimming left V 3 bases short and J 7 bases short, with 6 bases between.

This clone showed up just once. The rearrangement links TRBV5-6 to TRBJ1-2; possible D gene TRBD1, 5 bases. Germline V gives CDR1 SGHDT, CDR2 YYEEEE. Trimming removed 4 bases at V and 2 bases at J, with 24 bases between. This CDR3 region has 18 residues. The chain's CDR3 is CASSPGPIAGKSNYGYTF. DNA for the CDR3: TGTGCCAGCAGCCCTGGGCCGATCGCAGGGAAGTCGAACTATGGCTACACCTTC.

The J gene is TRBJ1-5, the V gene TRBV6-1, with TRBD1 as a possible D gene (5 bases). The ends were cut back, 5 bases at V and 11 bases at J, with 19 bases in the middle. Looked up from germline, CDR1 is MNHNS and CDR2 is SASEGT. The CDR3 loop spans 14 amino acids. The CDR3 is CASSTAGSQGTQHF. Here the CDR3 DNA reads TGTGCCAGCAGTACCGCCGGGAGTCAGGGTACCCAGCATTTT.

The chain carries TRBV28 and TRBJ2-3; a weak D match, TRBD1 (5 bases). Trimming took 3 bases from V and 4 from J, leaving 26 bases between them. CDR1 and CDR2 from the germline V gene are MDHEN and SYDVKM. The CDR3 covers 19 residues. The CDR3 bases are TGTGCCAGCAGTTTTTTACTTTGGCAACAGGCTGGAAGTCCAGATACGCAGTATTTT. Protein: CASSFLLWQQAGSPDTQYF. The whole variable domain, filled in from reference TRBV28 and TRBJ2-3, reads DVKVTQSSRYLVKRTGEKVFLECVQDMDHENMFWYRQDPGLGLRLIYFSYDVKMKEKGDIPEGYSVSREKKERFSLILESASTNQTSMYLCASSFLLWQQAGSPDTQYFGPGTRLTVL.

A few counts support this clone. CDR3 in amino acids: CASSYLGGREQFF. CDR3 DNA: TGTGCCAGCAGTTACTTGGGAGGGAGGGAGCAGTTCTTC. This chain links TRBV6-5 with TRBJ2-1; 7 bases fit TRBD2. Germline V lookup: CDR1 MNHEY, CDR2 SVGAGI. The CDR3 runs to 13 residues. With V trimmed by 1 base and J by 10 bases, 4 bases remained unmatched.

This rearrangement joins TRBV10-1 to TRBJ2-3; no clear D gene. V dropped 3 bases and J dropped 2 bases, with 12 bases sitting between them. The CDR3 extends over 15 amino acids. Per germline, CDR1 WNHNN and CDR2 SYGVQD (reference sequence). CDR3 region: CASSDRLIDTDTQYF. CDR3 nucleotide sequence: TGCGCCAGCAGTGATCGGCTCATCGACACAGATACGCAGTATTTT.

V is TRBV19 and J is TRBJ1-2; possible D gene TRBD1, 5 bases. The V end was cut by 6 bases, the J end by 8 bases, with 16 bases between. CDR1 is LNHDA, CDR2 SQIVND, per germline (reference sequence). The CDR3 covers 13 residues. The CDR3 protein is CASRIAGQEGYTF. The CDR3 DNA is TGTGCCAGTAGGATCGCGGGGCAGGAGGGCTACACCTTC.

The chain's CDR3 is CAWRTGGAEQYF. The CDR3 nucleotides read TGTGCCTGGAGGACAGGGGGCGCCGAGCAGTACTTC. This chain connects TRBV30 to TRBJ2-5; TRBD1 aligns across 10 bases. The DNA end lines up better with TRBJ2-7; the J call may be wrong. The CDR3 sequence is 12 residues long. CDR1 GTSNPN and CDR2 SVGIG come from the germline V gene (reference sequence).

This clone was observed a few times. The rearrangement uses TRBV19 and TRBJ2-3; D call uncertain. Germline values: CDR1 LNHDA, CDR2 SQIVND (reference sequence). This CDR3 spans 14 amino acids. V lost 4 bases and J lost 1, with 9 bases in between. This chain's CDR3 is CASSTATRTDTQYF. The CDR3 region has the DNA TGTGCCAGTAGTACGGCAACACGCACAGATACGCAGTATTTT. The variable domain in full, with the rest retrieved from reference TRBV19 and TRBJ2-3, is DGGITQSPKYLFRKEGQNVTLSCEQNLNHDAMYWYRQDPGQGLRLIYYSQIVNDFQKGDIAEGYSVSREKKESFPLTVTSAQKNPTAFYLCASSTATRTDTQYFGPGTRLTVL.